This T cell receptor (beta chain) emerged from a study of T cell responses to AZD1222 COVID-19 vaccine. Whole-study context: Second doses that came at about 4 or about 12 weeks were put together.

Findings and limits, study-wide: The peak T cell response came first, and repertoires were sampled only after it. The donor cohort was predominantly white British with a female majority, and clonal diversity may have been underestimated. Only 5 or 6 AZD1222 recipients were seropositive at baseline.

As regards this clone: Antigen specificity is unknown.

The germline V gene has CDR1 SGDLS and CDR2 YYNGEE. This CDR3 is built from 15 residues. The V end was cut by 0 bases, the J end by 8 bases, with 15 bases between. Profiled with immunoSEQ multiplex PCR; TCRdb holds only in-frame clones, not every one. The sample shows some 100,000 clones, roughly 93% of them seen only once. The chain employs TRBV9 and TRBJ2-1; D remains ambiguous. The clonotype comes from an adult in good health. The input for sequencing was peripheral blood, taken on day 0 of AZD1222 vaccination. CDR3 amino acids: CASSVDNSRRDEQFF. The DNA of the CDR3 is TGTGCCAGCAGCGTAGATAACAGTCGGCGCGATGAGCAGTTCTTC.